The present T cell receptor (beta chain) was sequenced within a study of identical twins. MiXCR was run by TCRdb on the 5' RACE reads, yielding one entry per CDR3 protein. Here the sample spans around 510,000 distinct CDR3 sequences, around an eighth being singletons. Germline V gene data show CDR1 as MDHEN and CDR2 as SYDVKM. The CDR3 is 14 amino acids. V gave up 6 bases and J gave up 11 bases; unmatched junction bases: 16. These data also featured in a second study, about yellow fever vaccine responses in identical twins.

The sequenced material came from CD4+ T cells sorted from blood. The receptor comes from a woman aged 18-29 years in good health. The V gene is TRBV28, the J gene TRBJ2-7; 7 bases agree with TRBD2. The CDR3 coding sequence is TGTGCCAGCAGCACTCCTACTAGCGCCCCTTCCAAGTACTTC. This sequence encodes CASSTPTSAPSKYF.